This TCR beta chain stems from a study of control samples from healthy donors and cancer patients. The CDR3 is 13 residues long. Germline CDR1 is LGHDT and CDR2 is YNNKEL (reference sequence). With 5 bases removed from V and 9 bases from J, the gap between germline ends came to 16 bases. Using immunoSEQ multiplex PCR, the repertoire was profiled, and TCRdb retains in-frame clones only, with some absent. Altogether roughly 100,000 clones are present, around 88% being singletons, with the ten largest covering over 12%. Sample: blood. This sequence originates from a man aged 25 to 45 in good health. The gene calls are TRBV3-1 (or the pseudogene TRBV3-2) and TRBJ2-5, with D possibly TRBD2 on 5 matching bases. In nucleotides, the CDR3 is TGTGCCAGCAGCGGAGAGGGCCTCATGGCCCAGTACTTC. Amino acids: CASSGEGLMAQYF.